Below, 29 T cell receptor beta chains from the same sample are listed, as sequenced in a study of T cells in women clearing cervical HPV infection. Assay: immunoSEQ multiplex PCR; the TCRdb copy retains only in-frame clones and omits some. Its table lists some 23,000 clones. Sequencing was carried out using blood buffy coat. The receptors were gathered from a woman between 18 and 70 years old with a cervical HPV16 infection that either progressed to CIN3+ or cleared (not recorded which).

In the case of this clone: The read ends 3 residues early relative to the CDR3; the germline J gene fills the gap. This chain joins TRBV7-8 and TRBJ2-7; the match to TRBD1 covers 9 bases. The V and J ends lost 3 bases and 0 bases, in that order; junction bases with no gene match: 12. Germline lookup yields CDR1 SGHVS and CDR2 FQNEAQ. This CDR3 is 18 amino acids long. CDR3 protein: CASSFGSIGTGRSYEQYF. The CDR3 bases that were read are TGTGCCAGCAGCTTTGGGTCGATCGGGACAGGGCGCTCCTACGAG.

CDR3 sequence: CAWSSRTGLNQPQHF. The part of the CDR3 DNA that was read is TGTGCCTGGAGTTCCCGGACAGGTCTAAATCAGCCC. The chain has TRBV30 and TRBJ1-5; 7 bases line up with TRBD1. Sequencing ends 3 residues short of the CDR3 end; the germline J gene provides the rest. The junction had 8 bases not matched to a gene; V was cut back by 2 bases and J by 4 bases. The germline V gene encodes CDR1 GTSNPN and CDR2 SVGIG (reference sequence). CDR3 size: 15 residues.

Details on this clone: A read error may account for a junction end that differs from germline. With the read ending 3 residues before the CDR3 end, the germline J gene is used to fill in that end. The gene calls are TRBV7-9 and TRBJ2-7, with a tentative D call TRBD1 (6 bases). The CDR3 totals 15 residues. The germline gives CDR1 SEHNR, CDR2 FQNEAQ (reference sequence). CDR3 in amino acids: CASRLALTRDNEQYF. The CDR3 bases that were read are TGTGCCAGCAGGTTAGCCCTGACTCGGGACAACGAG.

A word on this clone: The read gets to within 3 residues of the CDR3 end, and the germline J gene fills in the rest. This chain links TRBV18 with TRBJ1-1; D possibly corresponds to TRBD1 (6 bases). Germline V CDR1 and CDR2: KGHSH, LQKENI. The CDR3 contains 15 residues. Trimming took 5 bases from V and 0 from J, leaving 13 bases between them. CDR3 DNA, as far as it was read: TGTGCCAGCTCAGGCAACAGGGTCGTGAACACTGAA. Protein sequence: CASSGNRVVNTE. The full-length CDR3 reads as CASSGNRVVNTEAFF. Complete variable domain (other parts from reference TRBV18 and TRBJ1-1): NAGVMQNPRHLVRRRGQEARLRCSPMKGHSHVYWYRQLPEEGLKFMVYLQKENIIDESGMPKERFSAEFPKEGPSILRIQQVVRGDSAAYFCASSGNRVVNTEAFFGQGTRLTVV.

The CDR3 here is CASTTSGRAYEQYF. The CDR3 bases that were read are TGTGCCAGCACTACTAGCGGGAGGGCGTACGAG. The V and J genes are TRBV11-2 and TRBJ2-7; 13 bases line up with TRBD2. The sequence runs out 3 residues before the end of the CDR3; the remainder is reconstructed from the germline J gene. Per germline, CDR1 SGHAT and CDR2 FQNNGV. The CDR3 is 14 amino acids. V gave up 7 bases and J gave up 4 bases; unmatched junction bases: 4.

Worth noting for this clone: From the germline J gene comes the end of the CDR3, since the read stops 3 residues before it. The chain links TRBV6-2 or TRBV6-3 to TRBJ2-1; the match to TRBD2 covers 9 bases. The CDR3 is 13 amino acids. CDR1 and CDR2 (germline): MNHEY, SVGEGT. Trimming cost V 7 bases and J 7 bases; bases outside gene matches: 5. CDR3 DNA (partial): TGTGCCAGCAAGCGGGAGGTGGGAAATGAG. This translates into CASKREVGNE. The CDR3, in full, reads CASKREVGNEQFF.

A word on this clone: Coverage ceases 3 residues before the CDR3 finishes, and the germline J gene fills in the end. The chain joins TRBV19 to TRBJ1-2; D is ambiguous. The CDR3 covers 16 residues. The V gene lost 0 bases and the J gene lost 2 bases, with 13 bases spanning the gap. Germline loops: CDR1 LNHDA, CDR2 SQIVND (reference sequence). The CDR3 bases that were read are TGTGCCAGTAGTATAGATCCTTTCGGGGAGAACTATGGC. Its protein product is CASSIDPFGENYG. The entire CDR3 reads CASSIDPFGENYGYTF.

CDR3 loop: CSAATYTGELFF. The CDR3 DNA, read in part, is TGCAGTGCCGCTACTTACACCGGGGAG. The chain uses TRBV20-1 and TRBJ2-2; the D is unclear. The DNA ends 3 residues before the CDR3 does, and the rest of the CDR3 is filled in from the germline J gene. The ends were cut back, 6 bases at V and 3 bases at J, with 8 bases in the middle. Germline CDR1 and CDR2: DFQATT and SNEGSKA (reference sequence). The CDR3 runs 12 residues.

For this clone: The read stops 3 residues short of the end of the CDR3; the missing end is completed from the germline J gene. Other DNA sequences within the sample encode an identical CDR3. The chain has TRBV19 and TRBJ1-3; D may be TRBD1 (5 bases). The length of the CDR3 is 16 residues. Per germline, CDR1 LNHDA and CDR2 SQIVND (reference sequence). The germline V and J ends were trimmed by 5 bases and 0 bases, with 14 bases remaining between them. Incomplete CDR3 DNA: TGTGCCAGTAGTGTCCTGGACATCGCCTCTGGAAACACC. This sequence encodes CASSVLDIASGNT. The whole CDR3 reads CASSVLDIASGNTIYF.

Notes on this clone: The read comes to an end 3 residues before the CDR3 does, leaving the germline J gene to fill in the end. The V gene is TRBV7-2, the J gene TRBJ1-2, with 7 bases lining up with TRBD1. The CDR3 consists of 14 residues. CDR1 is SGHTA, CDR2 FQGNSA, per germline. Here the CDR3 reads CASSLVGTAYDYTF. The sequenced part of the CDR3 DNA is TGTGCCAGCAGCTTAGTAGGGACAGCCTACGAC.

Turning to this clone: The missing CDR3 end, 3 residues past where the read stops, is filled in from the germline J gene. The chain joins TRBV11-2 to TRBJ2-7, with unresolved D. CDR1 is SGHAT and CDR2 is FQNNGV in the germline V gene. V shed 5 bases and J shed 2 bases, with 13 bases lying between them. CDR3 length: 14 amino acids. The CDR3 DNA, read in part, is TGTGCCAGCAGCGGCCCCGCCAAACCCTACGAG. Translating it yields CASSGPAKPYE. The full-length CDR3 reads as CASSGPAKPYEQYF.

On this clone itself: The read finishes 3 residues shy of the CDR3 end, and the germline J gene is used to complete it. The chain joins TRBV20-1 to TRBJ2-3; 8 nucleotides match TRBD2. Looked up from germline, CDR1 is DFQATT and CDR2 is SNEGSKA (reference sequence). The CDR3 runs 17 residues. The J segment lost 3 bases and the V segment lost 1 base, leaving 12 bases of the junction unmatched. Partial CDR3 DNA: TGCAGTGCTAGAGGTTGGCCAGCTAGCGGGTGGACAGATACG. It is translated as CSARGWPASGWTDT. The full CDR3 protein reads CSARGWPASGWTDTQYF.

In regard to this clone: From the germline J gene comes the end of the CDR3, since the read stops 3 residues before it. J is TRBJ2-3 and V is TRBV20-1, with TRBD1 matching over 7 bases. CDR1 DFQATT and CDR2 SNEGSKA come from the germline V gene (reference sequence). The CDR3 is 15 amino acids. J lost 1 base, V lost 3 bases, and 7 bases had no gene match. This chain's CDR3 is CSASSVDRGTDTQYF. CDR3 DNA, as far as it was read: TGCAGTGCTAGTAGTGTCGACAGGGGCACAGATACG.

In regard to this clone: The CDR3 goes on 3 residues after the read ends, and that part is filled in from the germline J gene. V is TRBV10-3 and J is TRBJ1-2; D is undetermined. The V and J ends lost 1 base and 4 bases respectively, with 7 bases between them. This CDR3 spans 13 amino acids. Germline lookup yields CDR1 ENHRY and CDR2 SYGVKD. The sequenced CDR3 bases are TGTGCCATCAGTGAGTTGGCCCCCTATGGC. Translation: CAISELAPYG. The full CDR3 protein is CAISELAPYGYTF.

In regard to this clone: The read comes to an end 3 residues before the CDR3 does, leaving the germline J gene to fill in the end. The rearrangement links TRBV19 to TRBJ2-7; 15 bases align to TRBD2. The CDR3 sequence is 16 residues long. Germline trimming cut 4 bases from V and 4 bases from J; bases unmatched to any gene: 5. Germline V gene data show CDR1 as LNHDA and CDR2 as SQIVND (reference sequence). CDR3 bases read: TGTGCCAGTAGTAAAGAGGGACTAGCGGGAGGATACGAG. Translation: CASSKEGLAGGYE. The whole CDR3 protein reads CASSKEGLAGGYEQYF.

To note about this clone: The read gets to within 3 residues of the CDR3 end, and the germline J gene fills in the rest. The chain joins TRBV5-6 to TRBJ2-7; 9 positions match TRBD1. V shed 4 bases and J 5 bases; nucleotides not matched to a gene: 7. The V gene's germline CDR1 is SGHDT and CDR2 YYEEEE. This CDR3 comprises 14 residues. The CDR3 DNA, read in part, is TGTGCCAGCAGCCCCGGGACAGGGATCCACGAG. As protein: CASSPGTGIHE. The CDR3 in full is CASSPGTGIHEQYF.

The CDR3 protein is CSASLAQKETQYF. Partial CDR3 DNA: TGCAGTGCTAGTTTGGCCCAGAAAGAGACC. The chain employs TRBV20-1 and TRBJ2-5; D not resolved. The CDR3 is cut off 3 residues early in the read; its end comes from the germline J gene. Germline V gene data show CDR1 as DFQATT and CDR2 as SNEGSKA (reference sequence). V shed 3 bases and J shed 3 bases, with 11 bases lying between them. The CDR3 runs 13 residues.

A word on this clone: The read terminates 3 residues ahead of where the CDR3 ends, so the germline J gene completes it. V is TRBV14 and J is TRBJ2-6, with 9 nucleotides matching TRBD2. Germline V gene sequence: CDR1 SGHDN, CDR2 FVKESK. With 5 bases clipped from V and 0 bases from J, the junction kept 11 bases outside the gene matches. The CDR3 is 19 amino acids. The CDR3 DNA, read in part, is TGTGCCAGCAGCTTCGAGCGGGAGGCATACATCTCTGGGGCCAACGTC. This gives the protein CASSFEREAYISGANV. The complete CDR3 reads CASSFEREAYISGANVLTF.

Turning to this clone: The read is 3 residues too short to cover the CDR3 end, so that end is filled in from the germline J gene. The chain has TRBV6-2 or TRBV6-3 and TRBJ2-1, with a possible D match to TRBD2 (6 bases). V was shortened by 1 base and J by 6 bases, with 7 bases between the two germline ends. The V gene's germline CDR1 is MNHEY and CDR2 SVGEGT. This CDR3 has 13 amino acids. CDR3 DNA (partial): TGTGCCAGCAGTTACTGGAGGGCCAATGAG. It codes for CASSYWRANE. The full CDR3 protein reads CASSYWRANEQFF.

To note about this clone: The sequenced fragment ends 3 residues before the CDR3 boundary, so the rest is inferred from the germline J gene. The genes are TRBV18 and TRBJ2-3, with D maybe TRBD1 (5 bases). The germline V gene encodes CDR1 KGHSH and CDR2 LQKENI. The CDR3 is made up of 14 amino acids. The sequenced part of the CDR3 DNA is TGTGCCAGCTCATCTTACAGGAACCTAGAGACG. Its protein is CASSSYRNLET. The whole CDR3 region reads CASSSYRNLETQYF. The entire variable domain, with the rest obtained from reference TRBV18 and TRBJ2-3, is as follows: NAGVMQNPRHLVRRRGQEARLRCSPMKGHSHVYWYRQLPEEGLKFMVYLQKENIIDESGMPKERFSAEFPKEGPSILRIQQVVRGDSAAYFCASSSYRNLETQYFGPGTRLTVL.

Points on this clone: The CDR3 end lies 3 residues beyond the end of the read and is filled in from the germline J gene. V gene TRBV6-2 or TRBV6-3 combines with J gene TRBJ1-2; possible D gene TRBD1, 5 bases. This CDR3 has 15 residues. Trimming took off 0 bases at V and 3 bases at J, with 11 bases between the two ends. CDR1 and CDR2 from the germline V gene are MNHEY and SVGEGT. CDR3 sequence: CASSYSPSTDYGYTF. The part of the CDR3 DNA that was read is TGTGCCAGCAGTTACTCCCCGTCGACAGACTATGGC.

About this clone: The read comes to an end 3 residues before the CDR3 does, leaving the germline J gene to fill in the end. The chain links TRBV20-1 to TRBJ2-7; 10 bases fit TRBD2. The CDR3 is 15 residues long. V shed 3 bases and J 0 bases; nucleotides not matched to a gene: 5. Per germline, CDR1 DFQATT and CDR2 SNEGSKA (reference sequence). Incomplete CDR3 DNA: TGCAGTGCTAGGTCACTAGCGGGATTCTCCTACGAG. Its protein is CSARSLAGFSYE. The full CDR3 protein reads CSARSLAGFSYEQYF.

Worth noting for this clone: The read gets to within 3 residues of the CDR3 end, and the germline J gene fills in the rest. The chain is built from TRBV5-1 and TRBJ2-2; TRBD2 matches at 7 bases. With V trimmed by 6 bases and J by 4 bases, 9 bases remained unmatched. The V gene's germline CDR1 is SGHRS and CDR2 YFSETQ. The CDR3 sequence is 15 residues long. CDR3 sequence reads: CASTRGLAATGELFF. The CDR3 bases that were read are TGCGCCAGCACCAGAGGCCTAGCGGCCACCGGGGAG. The entire variable domain, with the rest obtained from reference TRBV5-1 and TRBJ2-2, is as follows: KAGVTQTPRYLIKTRGQQVTLSCSPISGHRSVSWYQQTPGQGLQFLFEYFSETQRNKGNFPGRFSGRQFSNSRSEMNVSTLELGDSALYLCASTRGLAATGELFFGEGSRLTVL.

As concerns this clone: The read finishes 3 residues shy of the CDR3 end, and the germline J gene is used to complete it. The V call is TRBV20-1, the J call TRBJ1-2, with TRBD1 matching 8 bases. The CDR3 is 15 amino acids. The V gene's germline CDR1 is DFQATT and CDR2 SNEGSKA (reference sequence). The V gene end was trimmed by 0 bases and the J gene end by 4 bases; junction bases not matched to a gene: 7. CDR3 DNA, as far as it was read: TGCAGTGCTAGAGATCTCGGGACAGGCGGCTATGGC. This translates into CSARDLGTGGYG. The full CDR3 reads CSARDLGTGGYGYTF.

Regarding this clone: The read falls 3 residues short of the CDR3 end, and the missing part is taken from the germline J gene. The rearrangement links TRBV5-4 to TRBJ2-7; 8 nucleotides match TRBD1. The V gene's germline CDR1 is SGHNT and CDR2 YYREEE (reference sequence). The CDR3 covers 14 residues. After removal of 5 bases from V and 3 bases from J, the junction contained 7 bases not matched to a gene. CDR3 in amino acids: CASSQDRALYEQYF. CDR3 DNA, as far as it was read: TGTGCCAGCAGTCAGGACAGGGCTCTCTACGAG.

To note about this clone: The read finishes 3 residues shy of the CDR3 end, and the germline J gene is used to complete it. The chain is built from TRBV5-1 and TRBJ2-4, with a tentative D call TRBD2 (6 bases). The CDR3 length is 14 residues. CDR1 is SGHRS and CDR2 is YFSETQ in the germline V gene. The covered CDR3 bases are TGCGCCAGCAGCTTGCTGGGGGGAGATCAGCCT. Its protein is CASSLLGGDQP. The entire CDR3 protein is CASSLLGGDQPQYF.

About this clone itself: The read terminates 3 residues ahead of where the CDR3 ends, so the germline J gene completes it. The identical CDR3 is also encoded by other nucleotide sequences in the sample. This chain connects TRBV19 to TRBJ1-2, with 10 bases lining up with TRBD1. In germline, CDR1 is LNHDA, CDR2 SQIVND (reference sequence). This CDR3 has 16 amino acids. Trimming cost V 10 bases and J 4 bases; bases outside gene matches: 15. The CDR3 sequence: CATSPGTGDAVYGYTF. The part of the CDR3 DNA that was read is TGTGCCACCAGTCCCGGGACAGGGGACGCCGTCTATGGC.

A remark on this clone: The read terminates 3 residues before the CDR3 end, so the remaining end is supplied by the germline J gene. This chain uses TRBV24-1 with TRBJ2-7, with TRBD1 identical over 9 bases. J gave up 3 bases and V 9 bases, and 5 bases lay outside the gene matches. Per germline, CDR1 KGHDR and CDR2 SFDVKD. The CDR3 totals 13 residues. CDR3: CATGSDRGYEQYF. The CDR3 bases that were read are TGTGCCACCGGATCGGACAGGGGCTACGAG.

As concerns this clone: The CDR3 is cut off 3 residues early in the read; its end comes from the germline J gene. The rearrangement joins TRBV5-1 to TRBJ2-7; 7 bases are a match to TRBD1. The CDR3 covers 15 residues. With 3 bases clipped from V and 4 bases from J, the junction kept 10 bases outside the gene matches. Germline V gene sequence: CDR1 SGHRS, CDR2 YFSETQ. The CDR3 is CASSYSTGTVYEQYF. Partial CDR3 DNA: TGCGCCAGCAGCTACTCAACCGGGACAGTATACGAG.